This T cell receptor (beta chain) was sequenced for a study of graft-versus-host responses after intestinal transplantation. Comments on this clone: Its target is not known.

The V segment lost 3 bases and the J segment 7 bases; nucleotides outside the gene matches: 18. The CDR3 is 17 residues long. CDR1 is SGHRS, CDR2 YFSETQ, per germline. The method was immunoSEQ multiplex PCR; TCRdb's version includes in-frame clones alone and lacks a portion of them. The top ten hold roughly 0.17% of the sample, which has about 120,000 clones, about nine tenths seen once. Here the sequenced sample was unstimulated CD4+ T cells sorted from spleen or lymph node cells, taken before intestinal transplant. The source is a human donor who received an intestinal transplant. The chain uses TRBV5-1 and TRBJ2-7; the match to TRBD1 covers 8 bases. DNA for the CDR3: TGCGCCAGCAGCTCCGGCCCCGGGACAGGATCCACTAGTGAGCAGTACTTC. Encoded protein: CASSSGPGTGSTSEQYF. The full variable domain, its missing parts supplied by reference TRBV5-1 and TRBJ2-7, is KAGVTQTPRYLIKTRGQQVTLSCSPISGHRSVSWYQQTPGQGLQFLFEYFSETQRNKGNFPGRFSGRQFSNSRSEMNVSTLELGDSALYLCASSSGPGTGSTSEQYFGPGTRLTVT.